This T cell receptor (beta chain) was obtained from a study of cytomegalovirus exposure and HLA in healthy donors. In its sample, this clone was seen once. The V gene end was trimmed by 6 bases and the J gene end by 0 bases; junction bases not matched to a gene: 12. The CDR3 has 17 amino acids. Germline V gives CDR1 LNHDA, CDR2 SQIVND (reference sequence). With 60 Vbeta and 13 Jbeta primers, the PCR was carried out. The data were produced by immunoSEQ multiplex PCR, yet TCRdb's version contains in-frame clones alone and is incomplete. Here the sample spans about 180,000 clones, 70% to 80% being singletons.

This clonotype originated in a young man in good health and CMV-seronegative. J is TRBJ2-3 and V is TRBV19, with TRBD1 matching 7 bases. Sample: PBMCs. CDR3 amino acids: CASRVTGRSWSTDTQYF. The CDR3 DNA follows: TGTGCCAGTAGGGTGACAGGGAGAAGTTGGAGCACAGATACGCAGTATTTT.